Listed here are 4 T cell receptor beta chains from one sample, sequenced in a study of post-analysis software for immune sequencing data (dated by TCRdb to about 2015). Their specific antigens are unknown. What the research found in general, with its limitations: Roughly 5 TRBV segments, including TRBV5-6, TRBV5-1 and TRBV20-1, were significantly more frequent in patients than controls.

Libraries were prepared through PCR. TCRdb records Illumina HiSeq 2500 as the sequencer. To reduce PCR and sequencing biases, unique molecular identifiers were incorporated into the TCR beta cDNA libraries. TCRdb handled the public reads itself, with Q25 trimming in fastp and clone calling in MiXCR, and kept productive beta chains. Identical CDR3 proteins give one entry, which carries the most common genes and DNA. The sample profile shows 750,000 to 900,000 distinct CDR3 sequences; 40% to 55% of them were found once. The top ten clonotypes cover 4.9% of the sample. The sequencing input was blood. The receptors stem from a girl aged 5 to 17 with multiple sclerosis.

The V gene is TRBV29-1, the J gene TRBJ1-1, with D unresolved. CDR1 is SQVTM and CDR2 is ANQGSEA in the germline V gene. The CDR3 runs 14 residues. Between the trimmed V and J ends, which lost 1 base and 8 bases, there was a span of 17 bases. The CDR3 region is CSVEGRLTRVEAFF. Written as DNA, the CDR3 is TGCAGCGTTGAAGGGCGACTAACGAGGGTCGAAGCTTTCTTT.

The V call is TRBV7-2, the J call TRBJ2-4; TRBD2 is a possible D gene (5 bases). Germline V gene data show CDR1 as SGHTA and CDR2 as FQGNSA. The length of the CDR3 is 14 residues. The V end lost 5 bases, the J end lost 3 bases, and 11 bases lay between the germline ends. CDR3 sequence (DNA): TGTGCCAGCAGCGCCACTAGTCTCAAAAACATTCAGTACTTC. Its translation: CASSATSLKNIQYF.

The chain has TRBV7-9 and TRBJ1-6, with D hard to call. The V and J ends lost 4 bases and 10 bases respectively, with 11 bases between them. CDR1 and CDR2 from the germline V gene are SEHNR and FQNEAQ (reference sequence). The CDR3 has 13 residues. The CDR3: CASSWITGSPLHF. The CDR3 DNA sequence: TGTGCCAGCAGCTGGATTACGGGGTCACCCCTCCACTTT.

The chain uses TRBV18 and TRBJ2-2; 8 nucleotides agree with TRBD2. The V gene's germline CDR1 is KGHSH and CDR2 LQKENI. CDR3 length equals 17 residues. Trimming cost V 1 base and J 3 bases; bases outside gene matches: 7. The chain's CDR3 is CASSPLASGPHTGELFF. CDR3 bases: TGTGCCAGCTCACCACTGGCTAGCGGGCCTCACACCGGGGAGCTGTTTTTT.